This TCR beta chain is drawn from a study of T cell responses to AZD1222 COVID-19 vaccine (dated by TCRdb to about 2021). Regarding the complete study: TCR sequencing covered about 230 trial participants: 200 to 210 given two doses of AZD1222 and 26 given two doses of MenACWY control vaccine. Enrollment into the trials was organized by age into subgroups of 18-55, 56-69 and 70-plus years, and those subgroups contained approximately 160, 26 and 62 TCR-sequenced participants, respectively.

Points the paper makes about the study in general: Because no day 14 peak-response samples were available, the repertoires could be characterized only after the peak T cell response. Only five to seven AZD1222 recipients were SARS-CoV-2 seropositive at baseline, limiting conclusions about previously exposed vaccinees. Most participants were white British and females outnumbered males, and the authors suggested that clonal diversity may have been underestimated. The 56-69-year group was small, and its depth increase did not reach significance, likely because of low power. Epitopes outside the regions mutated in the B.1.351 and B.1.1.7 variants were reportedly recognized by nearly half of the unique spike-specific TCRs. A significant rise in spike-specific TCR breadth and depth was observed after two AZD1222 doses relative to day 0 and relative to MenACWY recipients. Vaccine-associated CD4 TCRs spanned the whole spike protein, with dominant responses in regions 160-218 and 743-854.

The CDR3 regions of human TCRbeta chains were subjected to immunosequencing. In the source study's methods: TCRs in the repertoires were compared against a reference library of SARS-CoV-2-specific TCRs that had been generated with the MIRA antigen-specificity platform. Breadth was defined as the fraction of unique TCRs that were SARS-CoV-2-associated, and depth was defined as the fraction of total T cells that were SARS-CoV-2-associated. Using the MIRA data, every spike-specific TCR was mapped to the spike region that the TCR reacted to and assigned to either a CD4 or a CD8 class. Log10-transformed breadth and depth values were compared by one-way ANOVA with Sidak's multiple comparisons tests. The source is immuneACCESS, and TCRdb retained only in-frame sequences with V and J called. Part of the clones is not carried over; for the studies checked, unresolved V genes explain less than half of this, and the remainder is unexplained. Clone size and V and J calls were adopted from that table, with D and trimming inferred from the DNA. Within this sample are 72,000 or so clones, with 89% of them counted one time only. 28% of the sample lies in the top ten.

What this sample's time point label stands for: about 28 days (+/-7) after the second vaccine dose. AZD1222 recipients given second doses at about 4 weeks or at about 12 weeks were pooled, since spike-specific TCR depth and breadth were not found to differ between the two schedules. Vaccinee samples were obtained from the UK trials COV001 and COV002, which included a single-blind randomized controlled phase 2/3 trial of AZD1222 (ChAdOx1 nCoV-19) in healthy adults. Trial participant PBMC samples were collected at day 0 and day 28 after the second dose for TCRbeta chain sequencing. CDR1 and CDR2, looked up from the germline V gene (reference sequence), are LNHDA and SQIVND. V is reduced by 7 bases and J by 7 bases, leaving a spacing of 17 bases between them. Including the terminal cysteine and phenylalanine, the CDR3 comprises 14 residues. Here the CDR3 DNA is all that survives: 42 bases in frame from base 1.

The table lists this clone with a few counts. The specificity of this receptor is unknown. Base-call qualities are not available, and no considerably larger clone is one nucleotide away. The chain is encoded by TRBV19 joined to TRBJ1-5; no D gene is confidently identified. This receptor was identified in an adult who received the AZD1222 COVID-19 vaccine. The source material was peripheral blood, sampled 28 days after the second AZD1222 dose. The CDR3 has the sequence CASNRGAGNQPQHF. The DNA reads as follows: TGTGCCAGTAACCGGGGAGCGGGGAACCAGCCCCAGCATTTT.